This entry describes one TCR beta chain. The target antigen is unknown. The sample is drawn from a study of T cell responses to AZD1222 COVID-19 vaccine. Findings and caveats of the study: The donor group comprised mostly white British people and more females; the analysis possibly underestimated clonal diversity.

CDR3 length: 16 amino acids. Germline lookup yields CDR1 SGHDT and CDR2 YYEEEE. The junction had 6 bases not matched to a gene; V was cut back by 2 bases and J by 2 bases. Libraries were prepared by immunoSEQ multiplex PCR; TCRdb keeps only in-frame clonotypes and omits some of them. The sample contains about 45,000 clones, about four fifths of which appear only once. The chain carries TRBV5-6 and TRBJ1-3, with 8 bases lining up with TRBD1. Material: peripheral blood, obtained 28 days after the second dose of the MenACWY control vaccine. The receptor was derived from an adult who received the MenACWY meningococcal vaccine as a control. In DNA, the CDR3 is TGTGCCAGCAGCTTCCTGGACAGGGATCCTGGAAACACCATATATTTT. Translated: CASSFLDRDPGNTIYF.